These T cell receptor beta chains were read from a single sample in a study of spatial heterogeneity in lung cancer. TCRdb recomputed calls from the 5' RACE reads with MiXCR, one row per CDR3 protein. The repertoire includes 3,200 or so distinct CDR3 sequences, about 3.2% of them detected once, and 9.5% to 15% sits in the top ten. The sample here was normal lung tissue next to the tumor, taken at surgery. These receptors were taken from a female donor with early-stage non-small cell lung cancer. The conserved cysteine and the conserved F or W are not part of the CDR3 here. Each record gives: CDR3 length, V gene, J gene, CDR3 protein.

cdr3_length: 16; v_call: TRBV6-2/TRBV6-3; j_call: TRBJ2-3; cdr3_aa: ASSYRTTSGGPPDTQY
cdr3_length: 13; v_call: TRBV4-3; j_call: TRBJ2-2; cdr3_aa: ASSQDGQGHGELF
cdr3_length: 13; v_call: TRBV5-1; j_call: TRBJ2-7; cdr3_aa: ASSLAASGGYEQY
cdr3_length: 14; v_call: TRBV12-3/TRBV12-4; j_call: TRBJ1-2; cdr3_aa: ASSPPSGVRSYGYT
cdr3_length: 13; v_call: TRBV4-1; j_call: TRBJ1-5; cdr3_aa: ASSQALTGGQPQH
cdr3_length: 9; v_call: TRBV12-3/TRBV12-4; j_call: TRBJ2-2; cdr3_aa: ASRLTGELF
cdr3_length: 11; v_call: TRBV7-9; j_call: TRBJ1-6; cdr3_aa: ASRSTSDSPLH
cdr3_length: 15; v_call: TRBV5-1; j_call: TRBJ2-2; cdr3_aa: ASSWPPGGADTGELF
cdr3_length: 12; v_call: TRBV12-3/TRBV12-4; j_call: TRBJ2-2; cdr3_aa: ASSLGTAAGELF
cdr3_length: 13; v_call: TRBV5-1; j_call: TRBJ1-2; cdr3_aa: ASSLGQTTNYGYT
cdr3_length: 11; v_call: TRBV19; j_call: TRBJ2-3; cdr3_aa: ASSYSYTDTQY
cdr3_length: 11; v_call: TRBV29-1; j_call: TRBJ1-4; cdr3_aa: SVESGVGEKLF
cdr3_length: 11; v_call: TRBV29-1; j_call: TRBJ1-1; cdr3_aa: SALGQGDLGAF
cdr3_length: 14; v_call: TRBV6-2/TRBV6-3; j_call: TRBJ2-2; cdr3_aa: ASRPRTGANTGELF
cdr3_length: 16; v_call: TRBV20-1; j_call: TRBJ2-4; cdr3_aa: SARDPLRQVGSKNIQY
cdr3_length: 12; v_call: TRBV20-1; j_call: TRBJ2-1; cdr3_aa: SAHRGTSGNEQF
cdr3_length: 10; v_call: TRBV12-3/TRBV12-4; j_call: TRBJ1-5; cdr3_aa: ASSSGGQPQH
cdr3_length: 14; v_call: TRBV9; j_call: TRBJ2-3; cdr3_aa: ASSHGGAWRTDTQY
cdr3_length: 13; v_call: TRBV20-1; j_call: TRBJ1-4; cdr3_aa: SATMDSATNEKLF
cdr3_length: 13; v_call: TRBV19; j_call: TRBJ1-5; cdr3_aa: ASSSPRTGNQPQH
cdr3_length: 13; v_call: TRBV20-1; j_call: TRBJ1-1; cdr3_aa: SALRAGRGDTEAF
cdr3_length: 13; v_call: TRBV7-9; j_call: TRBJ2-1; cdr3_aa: ASSAPDRPYNEQF
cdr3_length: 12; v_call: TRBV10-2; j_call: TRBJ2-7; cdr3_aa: ATTINTGPYEQY
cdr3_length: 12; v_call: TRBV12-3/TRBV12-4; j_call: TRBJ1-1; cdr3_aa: ASSLAYGDTEAF
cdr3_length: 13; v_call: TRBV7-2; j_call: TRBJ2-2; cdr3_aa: ASSQQRANTGELF
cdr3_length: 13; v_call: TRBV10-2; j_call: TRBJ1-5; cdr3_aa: ASSESGHRNQPQH
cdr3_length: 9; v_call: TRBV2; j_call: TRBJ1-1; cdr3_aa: ASSEDGAAF
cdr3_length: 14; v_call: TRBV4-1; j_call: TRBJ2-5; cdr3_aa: ASSPLSAGDQETQY
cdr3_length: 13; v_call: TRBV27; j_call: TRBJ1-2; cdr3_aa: ASSLTGQQGNGYT
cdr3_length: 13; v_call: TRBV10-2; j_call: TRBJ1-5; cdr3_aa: KSSESGHRNQPQH
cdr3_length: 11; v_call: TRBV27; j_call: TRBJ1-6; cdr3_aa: ASSFSGSSPLH
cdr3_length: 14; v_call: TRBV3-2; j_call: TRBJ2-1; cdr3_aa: ASAPTGLAGGNEQF
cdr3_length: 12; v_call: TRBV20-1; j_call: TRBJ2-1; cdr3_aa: SAPPDREYNEQF
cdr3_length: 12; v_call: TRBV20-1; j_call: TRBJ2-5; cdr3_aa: SARDASGGETQY
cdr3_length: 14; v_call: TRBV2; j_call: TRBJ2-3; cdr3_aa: ASSPGTGGRADTQY
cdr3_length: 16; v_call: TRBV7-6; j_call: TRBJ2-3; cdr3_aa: ASSLISTSGTNTDTQY
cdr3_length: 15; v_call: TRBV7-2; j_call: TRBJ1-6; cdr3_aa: ASSPLTGTANNSPLH
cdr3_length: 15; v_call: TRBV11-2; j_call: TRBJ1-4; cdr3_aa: ASSFFPSTGIREKLF
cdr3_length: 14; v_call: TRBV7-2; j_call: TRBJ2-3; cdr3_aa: ASSLGGAGATDTQY
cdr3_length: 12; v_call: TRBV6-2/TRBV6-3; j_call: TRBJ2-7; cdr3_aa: ASKAYLGAYEQY
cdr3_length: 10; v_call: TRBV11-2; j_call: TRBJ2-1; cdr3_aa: ASSLDLAEQF